These 18 T cell receptor beta chains share one sample of origin, sequenced in a study of T-cell reconstitution after alpha-beta-depleted transplantation in children. Researchers prepared the TCRbeta library using unique molecular identifiers, the study reports. Each CDR3 protein gets one entry after TCRdb re-called the PCR reads with MiXCR. This table has about 200,000 distinct CDR3 sequences, about 7% appearing once. The input for sequencing was PBMCs, taken before TCRalphabeta/CD19-depleted stem cell transplant. Source of these receptors: a boy younger than 10 with acute lymphoblastic leukemia, due to receive a stem cell transplant.

This clonotype turned up a few times. The chain joins TRBV3-1 to TRBJ1-1; weak D call: TRBD1 (5 bases). V dropped 1 base and J dropped 5 bases, with 11 bases sitting between them. Germline CDR1 reads LGHDT; CDR2 reads YNNKEL (reference sequence). The CDR3 is made up of 14 amino acids. CDR3 residues: CASSQVGGGTEAFF. The CDR3 nucleotides are TGTGCCAGCAGCCAAGTGGGGGGGGGAACTGAAGCTTTCTTT.

The sample holds many counts of this clonotype. CDR3: CASSSLTLNEQFF. CDR3 DNA: TGTGCCAGCAGTTCTCTCACGCTCAATGAGCAGTTCTTC. The J gene is TRBJ2-1, the V gene TRBV12-3 or TRBV12-4; D is ambiguous. The CDR3 sequence is 13 residues long. V was shortened by 4 bases and J by 6 bases, with 10 bases between the two germline ends.

Ten or more counts support this clonotype. The chain has TRBV3-1 and TRBJ2-1; unclear D gene. V was cut by 0 bases and J by 1 base, with 10 bases left in between. The germline V gene encodes CDR1 LGHDT and CDR2 YNNKEL (reference sequence). The CDR3 consists of 16 residues. The CDR3 DNA sequence: TGTGCCAGCAGCCAAGAGGGCAGAGCTTCCTACAATGAGCAGTTCTTC. This translates into CASSQEGRASYNEQFF.

This clonotype was seen a few times. The CDR3 spells CASGGTGQPQHF. In DNA, the CDR3 is TGTGCCAGCGGAGGGACAGGTCAGCCCCAGCATTTT. The chain has TRBV7-2 and TRBJ1-5; 8 bases agree with TRBD1. This CDR3 has 12 amino acids. V lost 8 bases to trimming and J lost 6 bases; unmatched junction nucleotides: 3. Germline loops: CDR1 SGHTA, CDR2 FQGNSA.

This clonotype was found many times. The chain recombines TRBV18 with TRBJ1-5; D remains ambiguous. The germline V gene has CDR1 KGHSH and CDR2 LQKENI. The CDR3 length is 16 residues. Trimming stripped 3 bases from V and 0 bases from J, with 12 bases between. CDR3 sequence: CASSPPHTDSNQPQHF. The CDR3 DNA reads as TGTGCCAGCTCACCCCCGCACACCGATAGCAATCAGCCCCAGCATTTT.

This clonotype was counted ten times or more. This chain links TRBV7-9 with TRBJ1-1; D is unresolved. Looked up from germline, CDR1 is SEHNR and CDR2 is FQNEAQ (reference sequence). Deletions cut 5 bases from V and 9 bases from J, with 13 bases between. This CDR3 comprises 12 residues. CDR3 sequence reads: CASSLNAAKAFF. For the CDR3, the DNA is TGTGCCAGCAGCCTCAACGCGGCTAAAGCTTTCTTT.

This clonotype occurred once. V and J are TRBV9 and TRBJ2-3; TRBD2 aligns across 8 bases. The CDR3 runs to 15 residues. The V gene end was trimmed by 4 bases and the J gene end by 2 bases; junction bases not matched to a gene: 6. Per the germline V gene, CDR1 is SGDLS and CDR2 is YYNGEE. In DNA, the CDR3 is TGTGCCAGCAGCAAAGCGGGGGCGTTCACAGATACGCAGTATTTT. It translates to CASSKAGAFTDTQYF.

This clonotype was seen more than once but under ten times. The chain joins TRBV11-2 to TRBJ2-7; D gene ambiguous. V gave up 5 bases and J gave up 2 bases, with 16 bases separating them. Germline V gene sequence: CDR1 SGHAT, CDR2 FQNNGV. The CDR3 loop spans 15 amino acids. The CDR3 loop reads CASSAGPAITYEQYF. CDR3 bases: TGTGCCAGCAGCGCCGGACCAGCGATAACCTACGAGCAGTACTTC.

This clonotype has ten or more counts. CDR3 region: CASLWTGRNEQFF. Written as DNA, the CDR3 is TGTGCCAGCTTATGGACAGGGAGGAATGAGCAGTTCTTC. The rearrangement uses TRBV25-1 and TRBJ2-1; 8 bases are shared with TRBD1. V lost 8 bases, J lost 7 bases, and 7 bases stayed unmatched. Germline CDR1 is MGHDK and CDR2 is SYGVNS. The CDR3 runs 13 residues.

V and J are TRBV29-1 and TRBJ2-1; 10 bases are shared with TRBD2. V gave up 2 bases and J gave up 6 bases; unmatched junction bases: 4. Germline V gene sequence: CDR1 SQVTM, CDR2 ANQGSEA. The CDR3 contains 14 residues. The CDR3 bases are TGCAGCGTTGAACGGCTAGCGGGAGTCAATGAGCAGTTCTTC. Protein product: CSVERLAGVNEQFF.

The rearrangement uses TRBV10-3 and TRBJ2-1, with 7 bases matching TRBD1. Germline loops: CDR1 ENHRY, CDR2 SYGVKD. The CDR3 covers 13 residues. V was pared by 6 bases and J by 10 bases, with 9 bases of the junction left unmatched. The CDR3 nucleotides read TGTGCCATCAGCAGGGGGTTCAAACTAGAGCAGTTCTTC. Translation: CAISRGFKLEQFF.

This clonotype was detected a few times. This chain uses TRBV5-5 with TRBJ2-3; 8 bases agree with TRBD2. V was clipped by 3 bases and J by 4 bases; unmatched bases: 10. This CDR3 has 16 amino acids. Per germline, CDR1 SGHKS and CDR2 YYEKEE (reference sequence). The DNA for the CDR3 is TGTGCCAGCAGCTACCCGCAGCGGGAGATTTCAGATACGCAGTATTTT. This gives the protein CASSYPQREISDTQYF.

The V gene is TRBV14, the J gene TRBJ2-7, with 7 bases identical to TRBD2. This CDR3 has 13 amino acids. With V trimmed by 1 base and J by 6 bases, 3 bases remained unmatched. Germline CDR1 is SGHDN and CDR2 is FVKESK. The chain's CDR3 is CASSQGEGCEQYF. For the CDR3, the DNA is TGTGCCAGCAGCCAAGGGGAGGGATGCGAGCAGTACTTC.

This clonotype occurred many times. The V call is TRBV21-1, the J call TRBJ1-5. TRBV21-1 is given as a pseudogene. The CDR3 has 13 amino acids. CDR3 bases: TGTGCCAGCAGCAAGGATAAAGGACAGCCCCAGCATTTT. It is translated as CASSKDKGQPQHF.

The DNA of the CDR3 is TGTGCCAGCAGCTGGGTGGGACAGGGAAAAGAGACCCAGTACTTC. Translation gives CASSWVGQGKETQYF. V is TRBV5-5 and J is TRBJ2-5; TRBD1 matches at 9 bases. Trimming removed 3 bases from V and 3 bases from J; junction bases left unmatched: 6. CDR1 and CDR2 from the germline V gene are SGHKS and YYEKEE (reference sequence). The CDR3 is made up of 15 amino acids.

This clonotype occurred many times. The chain combines TRBV7-3 with TRBJ2-6; the match to TRBD1 covers 10 bases. This CDR3 is built from 18 residues. The V segment lost 5 bases and the J segment 3 bases; nucleotides outside the gene matches: 10. CDR1 SGHTA and CDR2 FQGTGA come from the germline V gene. CDR3 region: CASSPVRDRGFGANVLTF. The CDR3 bases are TGTGCCAGCAGCCCAGTTCGGGACAGGGGTTTTGGGGCCAACGTCCTGACTTTC.

This clonotype was seen many times. V gene TRBV29-1 combines with J gene TRBJ1-1; D is undetermined. The germline gives CDR1 SQVTM, CDR2 ANQGSEA. This CDR3 comprises 12 residues. V was shortened by 7 bases and J by 1 base, with 10 bases between the two germline ends. DNA for the CDR3: TGCAGCGGAGGGAGGGCGAACACTGAAGCTTTCTTT. Residues: CSGGRANTEAFF.

In its sample, this clonotype was seen many times. The genes are TRBV10-3 and TRBJ2-1; TRBD2 matches at 8 bases. The CDR3 extends over 15 amino acids. The germline gives CDR1 ENHRY, CDR2 SYGVKD. The V gene end was trimmed by 0 bases and the J gene end by 8 bases; junction bases not matched to a gene: 6. In DNA, the CDR3 is TGTGCCATCAGTGAGTCGAATTCGGGGGGGGATGAGCAGTTCTTC. Translating gives CAISESNSGGDEQFF.